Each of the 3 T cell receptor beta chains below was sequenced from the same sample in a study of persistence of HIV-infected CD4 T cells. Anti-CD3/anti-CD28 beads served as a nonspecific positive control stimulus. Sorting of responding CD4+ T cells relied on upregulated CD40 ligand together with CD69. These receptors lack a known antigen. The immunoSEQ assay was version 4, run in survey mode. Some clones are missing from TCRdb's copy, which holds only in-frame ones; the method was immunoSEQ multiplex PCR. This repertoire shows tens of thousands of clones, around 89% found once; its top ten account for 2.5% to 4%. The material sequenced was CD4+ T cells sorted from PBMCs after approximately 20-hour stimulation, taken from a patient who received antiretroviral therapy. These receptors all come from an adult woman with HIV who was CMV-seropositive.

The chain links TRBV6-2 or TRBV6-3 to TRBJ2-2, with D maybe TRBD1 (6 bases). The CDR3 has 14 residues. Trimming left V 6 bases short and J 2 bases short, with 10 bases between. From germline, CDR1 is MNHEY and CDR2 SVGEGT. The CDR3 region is CASSLQGNTGELFF. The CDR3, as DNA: TGTGCCAGCAGCCTACAGGGTAACACCGGGGAGCTGTTTTTT.

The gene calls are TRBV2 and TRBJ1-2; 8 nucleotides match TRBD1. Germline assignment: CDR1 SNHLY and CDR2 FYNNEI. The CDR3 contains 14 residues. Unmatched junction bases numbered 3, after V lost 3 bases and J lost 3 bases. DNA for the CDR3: TGTGCCAGCAGTGAGGGGACAGGTTACTATGGCTACACCTTC. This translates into CASSEGTGYYGYTF.

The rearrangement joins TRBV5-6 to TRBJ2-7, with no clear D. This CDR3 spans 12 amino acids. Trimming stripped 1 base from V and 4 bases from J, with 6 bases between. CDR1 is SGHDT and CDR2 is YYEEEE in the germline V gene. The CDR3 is CASSLRDYEQYF. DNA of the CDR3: TGTGCCAGCAGCTTGAGGGATTACGAGCAGTACTTC.